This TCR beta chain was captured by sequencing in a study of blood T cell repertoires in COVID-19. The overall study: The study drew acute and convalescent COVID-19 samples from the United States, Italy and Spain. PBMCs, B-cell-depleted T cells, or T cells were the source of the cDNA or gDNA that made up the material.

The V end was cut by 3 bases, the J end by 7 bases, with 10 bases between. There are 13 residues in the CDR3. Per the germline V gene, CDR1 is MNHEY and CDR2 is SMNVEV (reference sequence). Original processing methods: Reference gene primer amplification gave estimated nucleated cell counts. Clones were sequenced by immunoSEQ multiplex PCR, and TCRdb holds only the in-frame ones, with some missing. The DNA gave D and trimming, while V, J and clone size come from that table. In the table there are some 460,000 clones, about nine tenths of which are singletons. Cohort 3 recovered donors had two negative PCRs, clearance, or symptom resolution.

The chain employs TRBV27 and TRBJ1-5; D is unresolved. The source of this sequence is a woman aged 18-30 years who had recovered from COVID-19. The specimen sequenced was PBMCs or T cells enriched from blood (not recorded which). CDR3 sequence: CASSLGRRQPQHF. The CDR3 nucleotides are TGTGCCAGCAGTTTGGGCAGACGGCAGCCCCAGCATTTT.